What follows is one TCR beta chain and its context. The antigen it binds to is not known. No much larger clone exists at a distance of one base, and base qualities are not known. The cohort consisted of some 670 healthy bone marrow donors. Cohort members were all nominally healthy when sampled, although unrecorded immune exposures were likely present. The donor was CMV seropositive and was included in the group of 270 or so seropositive cohort members. A peripheral blood sample was provided by each donor, and peripheral blood mononuclear cells were used for TCR beta sequencing. Genomic DNA extraction from the blood cell samples was performed with the Qiagen DNeasy Blood Extraction Kit. The library came from the immunoSEQ multiplex PCR assay. For the multiplex PCR, a mixture combining 60 forward primers for TCR Vbeta segments and 13 reverse primers for TCR Jbeta segments was used. Amplification of the CDR3 region of rearranged TCR beta genes was performed with a multiplex PCR assay on genomic DNA. Amplified TCR beta libraries were sequenced as 87-base-pair reads on the Illumina HiSeq System. The published analysis was carried out like this. A later analysis tallied roughly 76 million unique TCR beta chains across the 666 repertoires, and 10 million to 11 million of those chains were shared by two or more donors. Raw reads were error-corrected and collapsed into unique sequences by a nearest-neighbor algorithm in which closely related sequences were merged to remove PCR and sequencing errors. Alignment of CDR3 sequences to IMGT reference sequences was used to assign V, D and J gene segments. Each retained sequence needed at least a six-nucleotide match to both a V gene segment and a J gene segment. A rearrangement counted as productive if the CDR3 had no stop codons and remained in frame with V and J, and every other rearrangement counted as non-productive. CDR3 was defined by IMGT convention, running from the second conserved V-encoded cysteine to the conserved J-encoded phenylalanine. Sequences without an unambiguous match to a single V gene segment were excluded from the earlier analysis of a few hundred of the donors. In an earlier analysis of approximately 550 of the donors, V segments were called functional above 56.7% productive rearrangements and were called segregating when the between-donor standard deviation exceeded 5%. A statistical classification framework was built to diagnose cytomegalovirus status from the catalog of TCR beta chain sequences. In a later analysis, V and J genes were assigned by comparing TCR nucleotide sequences against IMGT/GENE-DB human TR gene sequences. Using the TCRdist pipeline, a later analysis assigned CDR3 sequences along with most-parsimonious VDJ recombination scenarios. A later analysis defined each TCR beta chain by its CDR3 amino acid sequence plus V-gene family, and excluded reads lacking a unique V-gene family. To address suspected cross-contamination and a sequencing artifact, a later analysis removed around 600 highly shared, low-generation-probability nucleotide sequences. In a later analysis, a clonal expansion index was calculated for each public chain from normalized within-repertoire ranks of inferred template counts. Generation probabilities in a later analysis came from a VDJ recombination model fitted to out-of-frame rearrangements, and those results were checked against IGoR. In a later analysis, hypergeometric tests were used to score TCR-TCR, TCR-HLA and TCR-CMV co-occurrence, with a repertoire-size bias correction applied to TCR pairs. A later analysis estimated false discovery rates by permuting HLA or CMV assignments 20 times. In a later analysis, co-occurring TCRs were grouped using DBSCAN, with TCRdist sequence similarity added in when clustering inside HLA-allele-positive subsets. Repertoires with fewer than 30,000 or more than 120,000 public chains, plus five repertoires with anomalous nucleotide sharing, were excluded from co-occurrence clustering. In its TCRdb copy, this immuneACCESS table keeps in-frame sequences only and misses some clones. Where compared with another copy, unresolved V genes explain less than half of these, and the others have no known cause. That table is the source of V, J and clone size, and D and trimming were worked out from the DNA. Within this sample are 210,000 or so clones, with about three quarters of them counted one time only. 2.5% to 3.5% of the sample goes to the ten largest clones.

This sample was included in a study of cytomegalovirus exposure and HLA in healthy donors (TCRdb year 2017). With regard to the full study: An earlier analysis of 550 to 700 of the donors reported 250 to 300 Gb of sequence data and roughly 100 million unique TCR beta sequences from about 180 million T cells. Rather than drawing on any new phenotypic data, the later analysis identified candidate immune exposures from TCR beta sequences and the way those sequences occurred across donors. An earlier analysis of several hundred of the donors used high-throughput TCR beta sequencing to judge whether each TCR beta V gene segment behaved as functional or pseudogenic. The number of typed donors differed by locus: about 620-630 for A, B, C, DRB1 and DQB1; 522 for DQA1; around 580 for DPA1; and roughly 470 for DPB1. A separate validation cohort of about 110 different subjects was used in addition to the approximately 670-subject first cohort. A later genetic analysis took genome-wide SNP genotypes for about 65% of the 666 donors and used that subset as a discovery cohort. HLA typing covered class I and class II loci at four-digit resolution. The genetic ancestry cluster associated with self-reported Caucasian donors included about 81% of the roughly 400 genotyped donors. An early release covering 500 to 750 HLA-typed donors comprised approximately 300 gigabases of sequencing data and roughly 85 million unique TCR sequences. The study aimed to test whether cataloging public T cell receptors could reveal signatures of past pathogen exposure. To predict cytomegalovirus infection status, the study brought together high-throughput TCR immunosequencing, statistical association of individual TCRs with disease status, and machine learning. Donor age, sex, ethnicity and CMV serostatus were compiled together with the repertoire data. Four or five DR-DQ haplotypes were handled as single units for association and clustering, since linkage in the cohort was strong. The study profiled the T cell repertoires of under 850 subjects by immunosequencing and related them to cytomegalovirus serostatus. Every repertoire in the discovery cohort had been generated on one and the same sequencing platform. On average, over 200,000 unique TCR beta nucleotide sequences were sequenced per donor among 300 to 500 genotyped donors of the cohort, with 15% to 20% of those sequences being non-productive. In a later analysis, previously published TCR beta repertoires from 550 to 750 donors were re-analyzed and high-resolution HLA genotyping was added so that TCR occurrence patterns could be studied. What the study reported, not specific to this receptor: In a later genetic analysis, a missense DCLRE1C variant was associated with V-gene and J-gene trimming of TCR beta chains, and the association was replicated in an independent cohort. In both the original and validation cohorts, the classifier was reported to diagnose cytomegalovirus status with high specificity and sensitivity. The authors suggested that the approach could potentially be extended to other disease states and immunological phenotypes. The earlier analysis of a few hundred of the donors excluded around 17 rarely observed V segments, including chromosome 9 orphons, because counts were too low. Strong co-occurrence of HLA alleles, especially DR and DQ, made assigning TCR associations to individual alleles difficult. Correlated functional status among segregating V segments might reflect linkage disequilibrium, but an unknown experimental factor could not be ruled out. According to a later analysis, TCR association rates differed among HLA loci, with DRB1 alleles showing the most associated TCRs and HLA-C alleles showing the fewest. Because some donors lacked HLA typing at each locus, the association tests relied only on the typed subset. In this cohort, only TCR beta chains were sequenced, and detectable features were limited by the absence of alpha or paired-chain data. A later analysis reported that several top co-occurrence clusters appeared linked to parvovirus B19, influenza, CMV and Epstein-Barr virus. For the cohort, immune exposure information was limited to CMV serostatus. Compared with equally common non-associated chains, HLA-associated TCR beta chains in a later analysis were more clonally expanded and had lower generation probabilities. Broadly in line with IMGT annotations, most TCR beta V segments showed up in productive rearrangements about 87% or about 30% of the time in an earlier analysis of several hundred of the donors. According to a later analysis, most CMV-associated TCR beta chains appeared to be HLA-restricted, and the HLA associations seemed to be driven largely by CMV exposure. A total of 164 TCR beta chains were listed by the study as associated with cytomegalovirus. A few of the identified cytomegalovirus-associated TCR beta chains were confirmed in vitro to be specific for cytomegalovirus antigens. In a later genetic analysis, fewer N-insertions in productive TCRs were reported among donors in an Asian-associated ancestry cluster than the roughly 700-donor mean. A group of highly shared sequence variants was considered likely to be a technical artifact of the sequencing pipeline. In a later analysis, around 17,000 TCR beta sequences were associated with specific HLA alleles at a false discovery rate of 0.05. Presence/absence analyses assumed roughly uniform sequencing depth across donors, an assumption that may not hold. Across donors, most TCR sequences were observed very rarely, whereas some public TCRs were present in many individuals. A further reported finding was that TCR beta sequences accurately predicted the HLA-A and HLA-B alleles for most subjects in the first cohort.

This clonotype was sampled from a woman in her sixties or seventies in good health and CMV-seropositive. Source material: PBMCs.

DNA sequence: TGTGCCAGCAGTTCCTCCGGACAGACCGGCTATGGCTACACCTTC. Its translation is CASSSSGQTGYGYTF. The rearranged segments are TRBV28 and TRBJ1-2; TRBD1 is possibly the D segment (6 matching bases). From cysteine to phenylalanine, the CDR3 is 15 amino acids long. The read is trimmed to its CDR3 DNA, 45 bases read in frame from base 1. The V end loses 4 bases and the J end loses 4 bases, and a stretch of 16 bases separates them. Looking up the germline V gene yields CDR1 MDHEN and CDR2 SYDVKM.